The 20 T cell receptor beta chains given below trace back to one sample, sequenced in a study of blood T cell repertoires in COVID-19. Repertoires were generated with immunoSEQ multiplex PCR, while TCRdb's copy carries only in-frame clones and drops some. The profile shows 95,000 to 100,000 clones, approximately 89% of them singletons. The sequenced material came from peripheral blood. The origin of the receptors is a woman aged 25 to 39 with acute or convalescent COVID-19.

The chain combines TRBV2 with TRBJ1-5; D is undetermined. CDR1 is SNHLY and CDR2 is FYNNEI in the germline V gene. V was pared by 3 bases and J by 2 bases, with 5 bases between. This CDR3 has 13 amino acids. Written as DNA, the CDR3 is TGTGCCAGCAGTGACGAGGGCAATCAGCCCCAGCATTTT. Protein: CASSDEGNQPQHF. Variable domain in full (rest from reference TRBV2 and TRBJ1-5): EPEVTQTPSHQVTQMGQEVILRCVPISNHLYFYWYRQILGQKVEFLVSFYNNEISEKSEIFDDQFSVERPDGSNFTLKIRSTKLEDSAMYFCASSDEGNQPQHFGDGTRLSIL.

The chain couples TRBV5-1 to TRBJ1-2; 11 bases line up with TRBD1. Losses at the gene ends were 4 bases for V and 3 bases for J; bases not matched to a gene: 11. This CDR3 comprises 17 residues. Germline CDR1 SGHRS, CDR2 YFSETQ. In DNA, the CDR3 is TGCGCCAGCAGCGTGGATACCGGGACAGGGGGTTACTATGGCTACACCTTC. As protein: CASSVDTGTGGYYGYTF.

This clone was found once. V and J are TRBV5-6 and TRBJ2-4; D might be TRBD1 (6 bases). Germline CDR1 reads SGHDT; CDR2 reads YYEEEE. The CDR3 length is 13 residues. Trimming left V 6 bases short and J 7 bases short, with 14 bases between. The CDR3 bases are TGTGCCAGCACCCAGCCTACAGGGAACATTCAGTACTTC. Translated, it gives CASTQPTGNIQYF.

The genes are TRBV28 and TRBJ1-4, with 9 bases aligning to TRBD1. After removal of 5 bases from V and 5 bases from J, the junction contained 9 bases not matched to a gene. Germline values: CDR1 MDHEN, CDR2 SYDVKM. The CDR3 spans 16 residues. CDR3 loop: CASSPPGTGTNEKLFF. Written as DNA, the CDR3 is TGTGCCAGCAGTCCCCCCGGGACAGGGACGAATGAAAAACTGTTTTTT.

This sequence joins TRBV10-1 and TRBJ1-5; D is uncertain. Trimming stripped 5 bases from V and 11 bases from J, with 22 bases between. CDR3 length: 15 residues. CDR1 WNHNN and CDR2 SYGVQD come from the germline V gene (reference sequence). Here the CDR3 reads CASSPLARPCRAQHF. Here the CDR3 DNA reads TGCGCCAGCAGTCCGTTGGCCAGGCCCTGCAGAGCCCAGCATTTT.

V is TRBV19 and J is TRBJ1-1, with a possible D match to TRBD1 (6 bases). With 8 bases removed from V and 2 bases from J, the gap between germline ends came to 15 bases. Germline CDR1 LNHDA, CDR2 SQIVND (reference sequence). The CDR3 has 14 amino acids. The CDR3 DNA reads as TGTGCCAGTGGATACAGGGTCCGAAACACTGAAGCTTTCTTT. Residues: CASGYRVRNTEAFF. The complete variable domain, with remaining parts taken from reference TRBV19 and TRBJ1-1, reads DGGITQSPKYLFRKEGQNVTLSCEQNLNHDAMYWYRQDPGQGLRLIYYSQIVNDFQKGDIAEGYSVSREKKESFPLTVTSAQKNPTAFYLCASGYRVRNTEAFFGQGTRLTVV.

This rearrangement joins TRBV7-9 to TRBJ2-2, with D possibly TRBD1 on 5 matching bases. V was shortened by 5 bases and J by 1 base, with 14 bases between the two germline ends. CDR3 length equals 16 residues. Germline CDR1 and CDR2: SEHNR and FQNEAQ (reference sequence). CDR3: CASSPKGTGNTGELFF. In DNA, the CDR3 is TGTGCCAGCAGCCCCAAGGGAACAGGGAACACCGGGGAGCTGTTTTTT.

The rearrangement joins TRBV9 to TRBJ1-4, with no clear D. This CDR3 spans 15 amino acids. Germline V gene lookup returns CDR1 SGDLS and CDR2 YYNGEE. V was clipped by 8 bases and J by 1 base, with 15 bases between them. CDR3 nucleotides: TGTGCCAGTGGCCCGGAGCCGAGAACTAATGAAAAACTGTTTTTT. It specifies CASGPEPRTNEKLFF. Using reference TRBV9 and TRBJ1-4 for the parts outside the CDR3, the full variable domain is DSGVTQTPKHLITATGQRVTLRCSPRSGDLSVYWYQQSLDQGLQFLIQYYNGEERAKGNILERFSAQQFPDLHSELNLSSLELGDSALYFCASGPEPRTNEKLFFGSGTQLSVL.

This sequence joins TRBV28 and TRBJ1-2; 7 nucleotides align to TRBD1. V was clipped by 2 bases and J by 7 bases; unmatched bases: 7. There are 14 residues in the CDR3. The germline gives CDR1 MDHEN, CDR2 SYDVKM. The CDR3 sequence is CASSLAGTAAGYTF. CDR3 coding DNA: TGTGCCAGCAGTTTAGCCGGGACAGCGGCTGGCTACACCTTC.

This chain links TRBV5-1 with TRBJ1-6; possible D gene TRBD1, 6 bases. The germline V gene has CDR1 SGHRS and CDR2 YFSETQ. V lost 2 bases and J lost 5, with 8 bases in between. This CDR3 region has 14 residues. The CDR3 loop is CASSLQGNNSPLHF. The DNA for the CDR3 is TGCGCCAGCAGCTTACAGGGTAATAATTCACCCCTCCACTTT.

V is TRBV11-2 and J is TRBJ2-7; 9 bases agree with TRBD1. The CDR3 runs to 15 residues. V was pared by 5 bases and J by 2 bases, with 7 bases of the junction left unmatched. CDR1 is SGHAT, CDR2 FQNNGV, per germline. As DNA, the CDR3 is TGTGCCAGCAGCCGGGGACAGGGCGCGACCTACGAGCAGTACTTC. It codes for CASSRGQGATYEQYF.

The rearrangement links TRBV9 to TRBJ2-1; D is possibly TRBD1 (6 bases). This CDR3 spans 14 amino acids. Trimming removed 3 bases from V and 4 bases from J, with 11 bases in between. The germline CDR1 and CDR2 sequences are SGDLS and YYNGEE. CDR3 nucleotide sequence: TGTGCCAGCAGCGCTACAGGGATTTACAATGAGCAGTTCTTC. Its protein product is CASSATGIYNEQFF.

This chain joins TRBV30 and TRBJ2-3, with D possibly being TRBD2 (5 bases). Trimming pared 0 bases from V and 0 bases from J, leaving 13 bases between. CDR3 length: 16 amino acids. CDR1 and CDR2 (germline): GTSNPN, SVGIG (reference sequence). The CDR3 spells CAWSVLGGPSTDTQYF. In DNA, the CDR3 is TGTGCCTGGAGTGTCTTGGGCGGGCCCAGCACAGATACGCAGTATTTT. Full variable domain (remainder filled in from reference TRBV30 and TRBJ2-3): SQTIHQWPATLVQPVGSPLSLECTVEGTSNPNLYWYRQAAGRGLQLLFYSVGIGQISSEVPQNLSASRPQDRQFILSSKKLLLSDSGFYLCAWSVLGGPSTDTQYFGPGTRLTVL.

The genes are TRBV3-1 (or the pseudogene TRBV3-2) and TRBJ2-5; D call uncertain. This CDR3 spans 15 amino acids. Deletions cut 0 bases from V and 3 bases from J, with 11 bases between. Germline lookup yields CDR1 LGHDT and CDR2 YNNKEL (reference sequence). CDR3 nucleotides: TGTGCCAGCAGCCAAGATCTTGACAAAGAAGAGACCCAGTACTTC. Its translation is CASSQDLDKEETQYF.

The V call is TRBV9, the J call TRBJ1-6; 9 positions match TRBD1. V dropped 5 bases and J dropped 7; count of bases not matched to a gene: 4. The CDR3 is 14 amino acids. Germline V gives CDR1 SGDLS, CDR2 YYNGEE. Here the CDR3 DNA reads TGTGCCAGCAGGGGGGACAGGGACAATTCACCCCTCCACTTT. It specifies CASRGDRDNSPLHF.

The rearrangement uses TRBV27 and TRBJ2-7; 8 positions agree with TRBD1. Per germline, CDR1 MNHEY and CDR2 SMNVEV (reference sequence). The CDR3 is 14 amino acids. With 8 bases clipped from V and 2 bases from J, the junction kept 8 bases outside the gene matches. CDR3 loop: CASLQGVNPYEQYF. The CDR3 DNA follows: TGTGCCAGCCTACAGGGGGTTAACCCCTACGAGCAGTACTTC.

This clone appeared a few times. The CDR3 region is CASSSGQSYEQYF. As DNA, the CDR3 is TGTGCCAGCAGCTCAGGACAGTCCTACGAGCAGTACTTC. The V gene is TRBV7-8, the J gene TRBJ2-7, with D perhaps TRBD1 (6 bases). V was clipped by 4 bases and J by 1 base, with 8 bases between them. The CDR3 is 13 residues long. The germline V gene encodes CDR1 SGHVS and CDR2 FQNEAQ. Filled out from reference TRBV7-8 and TRBJ2-7, the complete variable domain reads GAGVSQSPRYKVAKRGQDVALRCDPISGHVSLFWYQQALGQGPEFLTYFQNEAQLDKSGLPSDRFFAERPEGSVSTLKIQRTQQEDSAVYLCASSSGQSYEQYFGPGTRLTVT.

The J gene is TRBJ2-7, the V gene TRBV14; the D is unclear. Germline V gene sequence: CDR1 SGHDN, CDR2 FVKESK. The CDR3 has 15 amino acids. With 2 bases removed from V and 6 bases from J, the gap between germline ends came to 17 bases. CDR3 sequence (DNA): TGTGCCAGCAGCCAATTAACTGGAACTACCTCCGAGCAGTACTTC. Translation gives CASSQLTGTTSEQYF.

The V and J genes are TRBV7-8 and TRBJ2-3; no definite D call. In germline, CDR1 is SGHVS, CDR2 FQNEAQ. The V end was cut by 4 bases, the J end by 0 bases, with 8 bases between. CDR3 length equals 14 residues. This CDR3 reads CASSSKQSTDTQYF. DNA of the CDR3: TGTGCCAGCAGCTCAAAACAGAGCACAGATACGCAGTATTTT.

The chain joins TRBV27 to TRBJ2-7; 7 bases match TRBD2. This CDR3 is 11 amino acids long. V lost 8 bases to trimming and J lost 6 bases; unmatched junction nucleotides: 4. The germline V gene has CDR1 MNHEY and CDR2 SMNVEV (reference sequence). CDR3 in DNA: TGTGCCAGCCGAACGGGGGGCGAGCAGTACTTC. Amino acid sequence: CASRTGGEQYF.